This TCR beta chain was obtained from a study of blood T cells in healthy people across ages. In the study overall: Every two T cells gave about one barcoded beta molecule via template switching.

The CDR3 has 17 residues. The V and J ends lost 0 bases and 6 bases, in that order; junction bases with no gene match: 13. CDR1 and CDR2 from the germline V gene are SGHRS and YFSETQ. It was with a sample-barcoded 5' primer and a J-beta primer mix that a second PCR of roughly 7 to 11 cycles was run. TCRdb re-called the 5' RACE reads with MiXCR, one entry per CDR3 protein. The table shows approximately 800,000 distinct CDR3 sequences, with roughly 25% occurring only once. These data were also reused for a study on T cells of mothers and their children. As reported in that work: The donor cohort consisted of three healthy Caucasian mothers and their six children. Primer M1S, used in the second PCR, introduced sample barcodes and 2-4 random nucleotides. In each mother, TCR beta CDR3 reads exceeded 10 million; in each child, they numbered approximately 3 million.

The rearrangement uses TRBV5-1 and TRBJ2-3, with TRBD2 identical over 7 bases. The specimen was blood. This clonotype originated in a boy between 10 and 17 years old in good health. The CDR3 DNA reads TGCGCCAGCAGCTTGGCCGGGAGGATAATTTCTGGTGATACGCAGTATTTT. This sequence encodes CASSLAGRIISGDTQYF.